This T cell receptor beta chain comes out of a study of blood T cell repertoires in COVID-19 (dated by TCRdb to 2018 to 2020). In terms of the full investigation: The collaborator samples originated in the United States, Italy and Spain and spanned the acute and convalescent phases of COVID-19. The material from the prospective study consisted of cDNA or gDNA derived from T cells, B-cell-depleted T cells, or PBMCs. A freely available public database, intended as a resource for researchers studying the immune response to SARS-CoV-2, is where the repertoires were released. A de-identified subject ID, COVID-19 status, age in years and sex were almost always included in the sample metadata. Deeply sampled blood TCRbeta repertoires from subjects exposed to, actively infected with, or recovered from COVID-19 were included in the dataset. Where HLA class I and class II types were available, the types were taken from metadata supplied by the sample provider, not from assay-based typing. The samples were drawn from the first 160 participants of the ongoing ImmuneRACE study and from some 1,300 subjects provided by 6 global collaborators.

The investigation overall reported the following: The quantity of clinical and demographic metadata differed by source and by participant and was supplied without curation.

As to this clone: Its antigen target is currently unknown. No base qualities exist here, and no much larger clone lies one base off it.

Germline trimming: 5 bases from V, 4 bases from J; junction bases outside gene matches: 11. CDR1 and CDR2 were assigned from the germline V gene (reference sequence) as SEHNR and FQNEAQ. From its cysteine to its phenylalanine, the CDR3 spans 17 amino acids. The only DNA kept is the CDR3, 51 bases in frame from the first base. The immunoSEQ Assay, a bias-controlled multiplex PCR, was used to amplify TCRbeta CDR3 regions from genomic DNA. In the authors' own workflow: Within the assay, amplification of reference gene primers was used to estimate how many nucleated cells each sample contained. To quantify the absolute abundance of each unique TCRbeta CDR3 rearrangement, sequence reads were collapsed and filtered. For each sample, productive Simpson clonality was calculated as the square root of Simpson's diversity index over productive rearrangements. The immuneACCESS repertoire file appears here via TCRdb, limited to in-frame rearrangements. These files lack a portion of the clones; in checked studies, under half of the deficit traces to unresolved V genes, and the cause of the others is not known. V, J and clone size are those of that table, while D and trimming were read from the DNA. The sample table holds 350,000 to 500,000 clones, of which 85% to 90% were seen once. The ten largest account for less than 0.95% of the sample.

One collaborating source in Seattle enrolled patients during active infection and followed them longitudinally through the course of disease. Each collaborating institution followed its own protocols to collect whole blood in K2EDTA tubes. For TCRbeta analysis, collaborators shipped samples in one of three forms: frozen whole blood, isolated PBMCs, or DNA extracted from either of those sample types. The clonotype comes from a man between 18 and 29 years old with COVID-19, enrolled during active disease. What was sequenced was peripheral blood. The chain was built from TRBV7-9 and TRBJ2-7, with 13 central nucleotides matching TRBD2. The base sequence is TGTGCCAGCAGCCCGAGGACTAGCGGGAGCCTCTCGTACGAGCAGTACTTC. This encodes CASSPRTSGSLSYEQYF. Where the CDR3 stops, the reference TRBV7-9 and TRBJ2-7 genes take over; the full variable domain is DTGVSQNPRHKITKRGQNVTFRCDPISEHNRLYWYRQTLGQGPEFLTYFQNEAQLEKSRLLSDRFSAERPKGSFSTLEIQRTEQGDSAMYLCASSPRTSGSLSYEQYFGPGTRLTVT.